This TCR beta chain was sequenced during a study of blood T cell repertoires in COVID-19 (dated by TCRdb to about 2020). Background on the whole study: Samples covering the acute and convalescent phases of COVID-19 were provided by collaborators in the United States, Italy and Spain. The sample metadata nearly always contained a de-identified subject ID, COVID-19 status, age in years and sex. The samples were drawn from two sources: the first 160 participants of the ongoing ImmuneRACE study, and 950 to 1,500 subjects contributed by 6 global collaborators. The material from the prospective study consisted of cDNA or gDNA derived from T cells, B-cell-depleted T cells, or PBMCs. The repertoires were released in a freely available public database intended as a resource for research on the immune response to SARS-CoV-2. Where available, HLA class I and class II types were obtained from metadata supplied by the sample provider rather than from assay-based typing. The dataset comprised deeply sampled blood TCRbeta repertoires from subjects exposed to, actively infected with, or recovered from COVID-19.

One collaborating source in Seattle enrolled patients while the patients were actively infected and followed the patients over time throughout the course of disease. The collaborating institutions used their own protocols to collect whole blood in K2EDTA tubes. For TCRbeta analysis, collaborators shipped samples in one of three forms: frozen whole blood, isolated PBMCs, or DNA extracted from either of those sample types. Broad study findings and their caveats: How much clinical and demographic metadata was included differed by source and by participant, and the metadata was provided uncurated.

The germline V gene supplies CDR1 SGHNT and CDR2 YENEEA. V loses 4 bases of germline sequence and J loses 3 bases, and the interval between the two ends is 10 bases. From cysteine to phenylalanine, the CDR3 is 13 amino acids long. Just CDR3 DNA is preserved here, 39 bases in frame from base 1. The immunoSEQ Assay, a bias-controlled multiplex PCR, was used to amplify TCRbeta CDR3 regions from genomic DNA. On the authors' methods: Nucleated cell counts per sample were estimated from amplification of reference gene primers within the assay. Sequence reads were collapsed and filtered to measure the absolute abundance of every unique TCRbeta CDR3 rearrangement. For each sample, productive Simpson clonality was calculated by taking the square root of Simpson's diversity index across productive rearrangements. TCRdb stores this immuneACCESS table with in-frame sequences only. Part of the clones is absent; in the studies checked, under half of the shortfall reflects unresolved V genes, and no reason is known for the rest. Clone size and the V and J calls come from that table; the DNA yielded D and trimming. This sample gives about 200,000 clones in total; around 81% of them show up just once. The top ten constitute 0.9% to 0.95% of the sample.

Remarks on this clone: Its cognate antigen has yet to be identified. Per-base qualities were not stored, and no clone one base away is much larger.

Material: peripheral blood. The chain joins TRBV11-3 to TRBJ2-7; the D gene is possibly TRBD2, with 6 bases matching. This TCR came from a man between 60 and 70 years old with COVID-19, enrolled during active disease. The CDR3 sequence is CASSSGGIYEQYF. The sequenced DNA is TGTGCCAGCAGCTCCGGGGGTATCTACGAGCAGTACTTC.